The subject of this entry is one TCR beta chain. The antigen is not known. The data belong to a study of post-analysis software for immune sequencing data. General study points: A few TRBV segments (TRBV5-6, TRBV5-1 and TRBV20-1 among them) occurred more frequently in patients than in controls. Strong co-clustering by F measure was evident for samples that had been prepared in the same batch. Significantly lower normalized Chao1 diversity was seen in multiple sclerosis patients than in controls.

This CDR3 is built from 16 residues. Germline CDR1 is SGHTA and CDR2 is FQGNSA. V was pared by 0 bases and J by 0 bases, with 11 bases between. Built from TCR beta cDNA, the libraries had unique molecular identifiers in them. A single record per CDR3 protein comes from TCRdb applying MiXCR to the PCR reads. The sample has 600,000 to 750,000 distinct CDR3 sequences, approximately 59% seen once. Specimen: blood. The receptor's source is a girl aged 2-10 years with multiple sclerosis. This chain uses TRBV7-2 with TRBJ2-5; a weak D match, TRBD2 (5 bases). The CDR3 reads CASSLAQQRYQETQYF. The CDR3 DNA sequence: TGTGCCAGCAGCTTAGCTCAGCAGCGGTACCAAGAGACCCAGTACTTC.